This T cell receptor (beta chain) comes out of a study of blood T cell repertoires in COVID-19. Across the whole study: From the United States, Italy and Spain came samples of acute and convalescent COVID-19. The analysed material was cDNA or gDNA that came from T cells, B-cell-depleted T cells, or PBMCs.

As handled by the study authors: Using reference gene primer amplification, nucleated cell counts were estimated. Here immunoSEQ multiplex PCR was the method, and the copy in TCRdb shows in-frame clones only, minus some. That table supplies the V and J calls and clone size; D and trimming were determined from the DNA. This sample has 95,000 to 120,000 clones; around 84% occur once, and the top ten carry 3% to 4%. The CDR3 sequence is 13 residues long. Looked up from germline, CDR1 is SGHTA and CDR2 is FQGTGA. With 3 bases clipped from V and 5 bases from J, the junction kept 3 bases outside the gene matches.

The clonotype comes from a man between 40 and 49 years old with acute or convalescent COVID-19. This sequence joins TRBV7-3 and TRBJ2-5, with 7 bases matching TRBD1. Input material: peripheral blood. CDR3 nucleotides: TGTGCCAGCAGCTTGACAGGGTGGGAGACCCAGTACTTC. This encodes CASSLTGWETQYF.